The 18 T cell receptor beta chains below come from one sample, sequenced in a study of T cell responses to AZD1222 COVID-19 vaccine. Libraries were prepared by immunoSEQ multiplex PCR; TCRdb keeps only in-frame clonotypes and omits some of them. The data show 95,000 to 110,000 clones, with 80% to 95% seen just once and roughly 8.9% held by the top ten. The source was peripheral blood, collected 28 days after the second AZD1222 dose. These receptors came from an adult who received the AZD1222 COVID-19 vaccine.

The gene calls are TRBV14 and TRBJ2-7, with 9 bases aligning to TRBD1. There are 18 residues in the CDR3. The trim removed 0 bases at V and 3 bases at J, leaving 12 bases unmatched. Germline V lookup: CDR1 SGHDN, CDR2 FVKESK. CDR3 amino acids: CASSQDPRLGTGIYEQYF. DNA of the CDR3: TGTGCCAGCAGCCAAGATCCTCGGCTCGGGACAGGGATCTACGAGCAGTACTTC.

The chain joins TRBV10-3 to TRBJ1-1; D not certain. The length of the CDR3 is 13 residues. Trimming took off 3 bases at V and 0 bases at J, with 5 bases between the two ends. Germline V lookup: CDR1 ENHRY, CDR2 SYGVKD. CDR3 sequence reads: CAISDKMNTEAFF. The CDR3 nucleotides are TGTGCCATCAGTGACAAAATGAACACTGAAGCTTTCTTT.

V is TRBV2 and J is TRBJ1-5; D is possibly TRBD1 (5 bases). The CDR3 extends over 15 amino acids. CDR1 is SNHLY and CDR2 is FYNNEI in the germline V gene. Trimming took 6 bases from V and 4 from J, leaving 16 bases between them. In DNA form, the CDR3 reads TGTGCCAGCAGACCCCAGGGAATTGGAAATCAGCCCCAGCATTTT. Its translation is CASRPQGIGNQPQHF.

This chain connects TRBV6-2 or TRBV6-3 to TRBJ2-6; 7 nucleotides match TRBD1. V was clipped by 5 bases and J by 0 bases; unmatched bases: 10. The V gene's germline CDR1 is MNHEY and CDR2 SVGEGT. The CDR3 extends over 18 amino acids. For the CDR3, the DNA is TGTGCCAGCAGTGACCTTAGGGGGCTTATCTCTGGGGCCAACGTCCTGACTTTC. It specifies CASSDLRGLISGANVLTF.

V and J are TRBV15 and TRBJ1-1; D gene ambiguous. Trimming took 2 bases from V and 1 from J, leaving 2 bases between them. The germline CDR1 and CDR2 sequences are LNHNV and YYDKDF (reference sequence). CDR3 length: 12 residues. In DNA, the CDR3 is TGTGCCACCAGCAGACCGAACACTGAAGCTTTCTTT. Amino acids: CATSRPNTEAFF.

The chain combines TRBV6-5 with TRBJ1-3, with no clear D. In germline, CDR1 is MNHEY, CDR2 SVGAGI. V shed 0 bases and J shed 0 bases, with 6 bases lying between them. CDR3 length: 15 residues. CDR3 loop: CASSYSRNSGNTIYF. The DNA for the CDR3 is TGTGCCAGCAGTTACTCGAGGAACTCTGGAAACACCATATATTTT.

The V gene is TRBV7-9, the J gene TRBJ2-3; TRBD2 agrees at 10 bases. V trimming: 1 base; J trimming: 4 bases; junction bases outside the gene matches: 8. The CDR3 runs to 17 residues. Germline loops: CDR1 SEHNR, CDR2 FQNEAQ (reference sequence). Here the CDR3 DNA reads TGTGCCAGCAGCTTAGTGGTGGGACTAGCGACCGCAGATACGCAGTATTTT. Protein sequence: CASSLVVGLATADTQYF. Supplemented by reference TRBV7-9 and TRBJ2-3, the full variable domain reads DTGVSQNPRHKITKRGQNVTFRCDPISEHNRLYWYRQTLGQGPEFLTYFQNEAQLEKSRLLSDRFSAERPKGSFSTLEIQRTEQGDSAMYLCASSLVVGLATADTQYFGPGTRLTVL.

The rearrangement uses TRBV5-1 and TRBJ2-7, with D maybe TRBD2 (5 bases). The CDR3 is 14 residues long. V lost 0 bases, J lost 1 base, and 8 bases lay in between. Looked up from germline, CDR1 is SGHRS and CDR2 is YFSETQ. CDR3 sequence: CASSLGLKSYEQYF. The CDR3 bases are TGCGCCAGCAGCTTGGGACTAAAGTCCTACGAGCAGTACTTC.

The CDR3 nucleotides read TGCGCCAGCAGCCACGGACTAGCGGGAGATACCCTAGCCAAAAACATTCAGTACTTC. Protein: CASSHGLAGDTLAKNIQYF. V gene TRBV4-1 combines with J gene TRBJ2-4, with 13 bases aligning to TRBD2. Germline trimming cut 3 bases from V and 0 bases from J; bases unmatched to any gene: 8. Germline lookup yields CDR1 MGHRA and CDR2 YSYEKL. The CDR3 has 19 amino acids.

This CDR3 reads CATSREAATGELFF. The DNA for the CDR3 is TGTGCCACCAGCAGAGAGGCAGCCACCGGGGAGCTGTTTTTT. The rearrangement links TRBV15 to TRBJ2-2; no clear D. Germline CDR1 LNHNV, CDR2 YYDKDF (reference sequence). This CDR3 has 14 residues. The germline V and J ends were trimmed by 0 bases and 4 bases, with 6 bases remaining between them.

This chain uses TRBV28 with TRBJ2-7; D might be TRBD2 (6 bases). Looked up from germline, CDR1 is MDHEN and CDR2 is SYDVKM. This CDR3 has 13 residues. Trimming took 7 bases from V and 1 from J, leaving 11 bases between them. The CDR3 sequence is CASKLGLSYEQYF. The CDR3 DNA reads TGTGCCAGCAAGCTAGGACTATCCTACGAGCAGTACTTC.

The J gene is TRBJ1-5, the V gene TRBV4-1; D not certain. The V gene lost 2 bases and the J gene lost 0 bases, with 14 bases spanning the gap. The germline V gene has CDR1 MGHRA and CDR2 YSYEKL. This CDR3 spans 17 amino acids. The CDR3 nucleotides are TGCGCCAGCAGCCAAAGTGTCAGGAGTGATAGCAATCAGCCCCAGCATTTT. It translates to CASSQSVRSDSNQPQHF.

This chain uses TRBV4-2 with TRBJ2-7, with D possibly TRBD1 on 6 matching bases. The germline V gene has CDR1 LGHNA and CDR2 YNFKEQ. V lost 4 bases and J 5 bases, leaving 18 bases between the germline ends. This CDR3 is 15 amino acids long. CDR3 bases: TGTGCCAGCAGCCTCATATCAGGGGATTCGGACGAGCAGTACTTC. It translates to CASSLISGDSDEQYF.

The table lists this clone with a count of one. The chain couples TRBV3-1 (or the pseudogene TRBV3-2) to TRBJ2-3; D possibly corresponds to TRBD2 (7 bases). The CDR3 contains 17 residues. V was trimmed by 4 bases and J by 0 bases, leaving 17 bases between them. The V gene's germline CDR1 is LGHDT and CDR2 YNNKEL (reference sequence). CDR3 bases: TGTGCCAGCAGCCCGGTAGGGGGGGGGCCTAGCACAGATACGCAGTATTTT. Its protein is CASSPVGGGPSTDTQYF.

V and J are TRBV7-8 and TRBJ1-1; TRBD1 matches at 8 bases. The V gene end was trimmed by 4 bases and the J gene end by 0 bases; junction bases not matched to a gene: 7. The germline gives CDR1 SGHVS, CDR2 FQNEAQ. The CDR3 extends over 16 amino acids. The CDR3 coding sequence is TGTGCCAGCAGCTCGCAGGGGGCAATGTTGAACACTGAAGCTTTCTTT. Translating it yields CASSSQGAMLNTEAFF.

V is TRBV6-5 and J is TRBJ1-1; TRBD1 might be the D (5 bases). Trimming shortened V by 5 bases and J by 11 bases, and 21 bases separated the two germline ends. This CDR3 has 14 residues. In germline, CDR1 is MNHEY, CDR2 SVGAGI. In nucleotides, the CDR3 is TGTGCCAGCAGTCAGGAAGGGGTTCGGTGGGGGGCTTTCTTT. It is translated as CASSQEGVRWGAFF.

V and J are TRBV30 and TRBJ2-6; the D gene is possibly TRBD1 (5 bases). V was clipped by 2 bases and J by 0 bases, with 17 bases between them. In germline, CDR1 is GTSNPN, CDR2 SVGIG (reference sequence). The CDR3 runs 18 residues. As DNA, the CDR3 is TGTGCCTGGAGTCGAGGACACCTTGTCGACTCTGGGGCCAACGTCCTGACTTTC. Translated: CAWSRGHLVDSGANVLTF.

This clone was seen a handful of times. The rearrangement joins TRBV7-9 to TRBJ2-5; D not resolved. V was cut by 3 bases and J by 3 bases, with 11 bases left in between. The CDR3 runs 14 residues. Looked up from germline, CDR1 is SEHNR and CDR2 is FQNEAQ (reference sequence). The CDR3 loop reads CASSFLGVKETQYF. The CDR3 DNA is TGTGCCAGCAGCTTCCTGGGCGTAAAAGAGACCCAGTACTTC. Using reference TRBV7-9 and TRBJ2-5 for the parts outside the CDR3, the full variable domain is DTGVSQNPRHKITKRGQNVTFRCDPISEHNRLYWYRQTLGQGPEFLTYFQNEAQLEKSRLLSDRFSAERPKGSFSTLEIQRTEQGDSAMYLCASSFLGVKETQYFGPGTRLLVL.